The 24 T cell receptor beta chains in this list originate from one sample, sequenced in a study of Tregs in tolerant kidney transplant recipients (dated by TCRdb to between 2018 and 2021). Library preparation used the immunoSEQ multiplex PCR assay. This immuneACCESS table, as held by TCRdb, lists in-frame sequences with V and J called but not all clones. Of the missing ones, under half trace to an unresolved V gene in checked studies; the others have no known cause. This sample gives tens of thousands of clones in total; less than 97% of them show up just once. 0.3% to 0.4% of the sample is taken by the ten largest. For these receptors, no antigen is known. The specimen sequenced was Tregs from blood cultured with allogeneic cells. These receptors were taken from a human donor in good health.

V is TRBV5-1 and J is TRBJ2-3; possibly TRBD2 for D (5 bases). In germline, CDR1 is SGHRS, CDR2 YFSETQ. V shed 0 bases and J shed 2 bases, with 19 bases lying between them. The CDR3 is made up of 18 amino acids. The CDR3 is CASSLVRTLASFTDTQYF. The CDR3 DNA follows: TGCGCCAGCAGCTTGGTTCGTACGCTAGCTTCCTTCACAGATACGCAGTATTTT.

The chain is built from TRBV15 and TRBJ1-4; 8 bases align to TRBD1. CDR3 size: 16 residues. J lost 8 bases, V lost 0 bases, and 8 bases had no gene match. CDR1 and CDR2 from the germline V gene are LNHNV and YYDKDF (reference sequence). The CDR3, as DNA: TGTGCCACCAGCAGAGATCCCGCCAGGGGGCGCGAAAAACTGTTTTTT. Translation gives CATSRDPARGREKLFF. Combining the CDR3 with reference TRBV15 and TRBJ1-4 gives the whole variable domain DAMVIQNPRYQVTQFGKPVTLSCSQTLNHNVMYWYQQKSSQAPKLLFHYYDKDFNNEADTPDNFQSRRPNTSFCFLDIRSPGLGDTAMYLCATSRDPARGREKLFFGSGTQLSVL.

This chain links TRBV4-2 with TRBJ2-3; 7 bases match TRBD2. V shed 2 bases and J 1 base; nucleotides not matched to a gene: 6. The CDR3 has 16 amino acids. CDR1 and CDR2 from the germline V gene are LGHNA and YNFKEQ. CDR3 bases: TGTGCCAGCAGCCAAACGTGGGGGGGACGCACAGATACGCAGTATTTT. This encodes CASSQTWGGRTDTQYF.

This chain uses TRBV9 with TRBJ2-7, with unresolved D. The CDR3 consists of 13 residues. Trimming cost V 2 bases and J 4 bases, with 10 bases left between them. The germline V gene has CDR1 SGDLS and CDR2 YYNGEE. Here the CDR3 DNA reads TGTGCCAGCAGCGTGGGCCAAGATTACGAGCAGTACTTC. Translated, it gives CASSVGQDYEQYF.

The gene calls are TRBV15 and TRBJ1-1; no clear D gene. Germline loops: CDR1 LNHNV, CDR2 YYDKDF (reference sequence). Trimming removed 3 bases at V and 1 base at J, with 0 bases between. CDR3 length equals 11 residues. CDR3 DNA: TGTGCCACCAGCAGGAACACTGAAGCTTTCTTT. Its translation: CATSRNTEAFF.

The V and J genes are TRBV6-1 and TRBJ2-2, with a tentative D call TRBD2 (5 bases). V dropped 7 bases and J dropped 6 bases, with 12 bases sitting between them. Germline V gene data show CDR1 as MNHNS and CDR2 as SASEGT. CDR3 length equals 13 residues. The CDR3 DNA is TGTGCCAGCATTCGAGAGGGTTCCGGGGAGCTGTTTTTT. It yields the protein CASIREGSGELFF.

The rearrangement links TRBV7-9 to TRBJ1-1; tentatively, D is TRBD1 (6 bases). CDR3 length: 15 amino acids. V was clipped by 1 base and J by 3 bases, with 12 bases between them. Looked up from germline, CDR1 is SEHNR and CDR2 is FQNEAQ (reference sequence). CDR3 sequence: CASSLVTGADTEAFF. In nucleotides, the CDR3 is TGTGCCAGCAGCTTAGTCACGGGGGCGGACACTGAAGCTTTCTTT.

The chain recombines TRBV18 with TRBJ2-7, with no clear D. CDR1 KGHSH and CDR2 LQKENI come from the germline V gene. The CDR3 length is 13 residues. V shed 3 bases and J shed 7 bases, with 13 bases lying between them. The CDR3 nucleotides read TGTGCCAGCTCACCGTCCGGACGTTGGGAGCAGTACTTC. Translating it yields CASSPSGRWEQYF.

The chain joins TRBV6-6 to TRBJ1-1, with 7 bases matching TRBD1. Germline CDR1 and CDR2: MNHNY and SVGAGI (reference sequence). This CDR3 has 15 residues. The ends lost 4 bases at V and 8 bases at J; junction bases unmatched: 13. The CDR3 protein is CASSSQTGRRGEAFF. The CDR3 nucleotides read TGTGCCAGCAGTTCTCAGACAGGGAGAAGGGGAGAAGCTTTCTTT.

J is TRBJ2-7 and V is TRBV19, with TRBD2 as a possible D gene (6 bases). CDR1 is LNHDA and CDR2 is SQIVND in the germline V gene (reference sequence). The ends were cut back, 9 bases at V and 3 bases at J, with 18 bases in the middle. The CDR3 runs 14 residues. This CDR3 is CASSKTEGIYEQYF. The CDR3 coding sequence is TGTGCCAGCTCCAAGACGGAGGGGATCTACGAGCAGTACTTC.

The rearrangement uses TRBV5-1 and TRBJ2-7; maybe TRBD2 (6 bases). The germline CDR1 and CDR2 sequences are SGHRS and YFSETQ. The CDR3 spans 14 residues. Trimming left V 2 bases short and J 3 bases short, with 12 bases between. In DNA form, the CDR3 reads TGCGCCAGCAGCTTATCAGGGACTTACTACGAGCAGTACTTC. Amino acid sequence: CASSLSGTYYEQYF.

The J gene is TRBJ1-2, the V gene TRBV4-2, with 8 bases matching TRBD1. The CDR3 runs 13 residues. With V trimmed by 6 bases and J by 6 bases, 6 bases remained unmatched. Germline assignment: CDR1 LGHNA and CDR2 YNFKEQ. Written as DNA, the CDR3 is TGTGCCAGCAGTCACGACAGGGGAGATGGCTACACCTTC. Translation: CASSHDRGDGYTF.

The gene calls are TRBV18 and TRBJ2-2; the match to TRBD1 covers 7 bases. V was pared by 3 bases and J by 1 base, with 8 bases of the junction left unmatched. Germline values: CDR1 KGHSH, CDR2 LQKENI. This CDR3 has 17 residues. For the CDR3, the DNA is TGTGCCAGCTCACCCCGAGTTGGGACAGAGAACACCGGGGAGCTGTTTTTT. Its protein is CASSPRVGTENTGELFF.

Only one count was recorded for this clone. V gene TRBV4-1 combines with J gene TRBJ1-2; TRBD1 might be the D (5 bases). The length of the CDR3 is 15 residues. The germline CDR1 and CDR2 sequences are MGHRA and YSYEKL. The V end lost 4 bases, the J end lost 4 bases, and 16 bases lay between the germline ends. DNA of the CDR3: TGCGCCAGCAGCCCGCCAATCGACAGATCCTATGGCTACACCTTC. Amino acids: CASSPPIDRSYGYTF.

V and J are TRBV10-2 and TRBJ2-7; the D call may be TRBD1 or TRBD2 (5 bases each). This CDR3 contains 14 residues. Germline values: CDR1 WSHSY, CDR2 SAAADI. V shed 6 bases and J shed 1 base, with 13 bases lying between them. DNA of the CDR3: TGCGCCAGCAGAACCGGGACCCCATCCTACGAGCAGTACTTC. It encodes CASRTGTPSYEQYF.

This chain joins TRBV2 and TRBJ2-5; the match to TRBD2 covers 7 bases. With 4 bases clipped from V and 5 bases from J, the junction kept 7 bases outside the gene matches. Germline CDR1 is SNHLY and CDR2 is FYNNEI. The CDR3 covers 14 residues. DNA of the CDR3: TGTGCCAGCAGTGTGGGTCAAGCGGGGGAGACCCAGTACTTC. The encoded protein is CASSVGQAGETQYF.

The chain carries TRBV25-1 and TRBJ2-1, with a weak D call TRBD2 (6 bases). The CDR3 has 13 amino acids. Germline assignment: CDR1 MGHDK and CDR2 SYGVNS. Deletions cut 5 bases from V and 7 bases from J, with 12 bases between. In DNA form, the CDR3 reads TGTGCCAGCAGTCCCCGAGGGAGGAATGAGCAGTTCTTC. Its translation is CASSPRGRNEQFF.

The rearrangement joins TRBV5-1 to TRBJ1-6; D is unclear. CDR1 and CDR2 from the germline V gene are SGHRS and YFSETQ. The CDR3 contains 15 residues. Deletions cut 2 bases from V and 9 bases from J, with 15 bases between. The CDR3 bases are TGCGCCAGCAGCTTCGACGGAACCGTTGGTTCACCCCTCCACTTT. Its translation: CASSFDGTVGSPLHF.

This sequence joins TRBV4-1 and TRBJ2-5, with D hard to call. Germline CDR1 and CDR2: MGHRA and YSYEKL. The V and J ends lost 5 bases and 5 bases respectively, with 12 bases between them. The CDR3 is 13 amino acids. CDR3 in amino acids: CASSTTVWETQYF. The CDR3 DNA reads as TGCGCCAGCAGCACGACGGTTTGGGAGACCCAGTACTTC.

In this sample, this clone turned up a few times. The CDR3 sequence is CASSEARLAPGELFF. In DNA form, the CDR3 reads TGTGCCAGCAGTGAAGCGAGATTAGCTCCCGGGGAGCTGTTTTTT. The chain combines TRBV2 with TRBJ2-2; the D is unclear. Trimming cost V 0 bases and J 6 bases, with 11 bases left between them. CDR3 length: 15 amino acids. The germline CDR1 and CDR2 sequences are SNHLY and FYNNEI.

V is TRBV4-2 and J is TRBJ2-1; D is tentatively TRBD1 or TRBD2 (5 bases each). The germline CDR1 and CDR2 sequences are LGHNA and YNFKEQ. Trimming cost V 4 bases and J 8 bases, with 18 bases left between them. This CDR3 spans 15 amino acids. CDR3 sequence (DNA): TGTGCCAGCAGCCTCCGAATACGAGGGGTCCATGAGCAGTTCTTC. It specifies CASSLRIRGVHEQFF.

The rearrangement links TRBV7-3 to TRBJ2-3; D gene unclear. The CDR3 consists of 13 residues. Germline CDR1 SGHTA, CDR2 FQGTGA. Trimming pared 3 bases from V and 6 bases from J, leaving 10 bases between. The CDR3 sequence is CASSFSPGDTQYF. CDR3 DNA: TGTGCCAGCAGCTTCTCCCCTGGGGATACGCAGTATTTT.

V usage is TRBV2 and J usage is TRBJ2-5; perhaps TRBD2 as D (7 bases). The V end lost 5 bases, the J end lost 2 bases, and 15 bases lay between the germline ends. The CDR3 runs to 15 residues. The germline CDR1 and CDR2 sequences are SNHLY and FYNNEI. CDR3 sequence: CASSYGGPRQETQYF. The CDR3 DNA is TGTGCCAGCAGTTACGGGGGGCCGAGACAAGAGACCCAGTACTTC.

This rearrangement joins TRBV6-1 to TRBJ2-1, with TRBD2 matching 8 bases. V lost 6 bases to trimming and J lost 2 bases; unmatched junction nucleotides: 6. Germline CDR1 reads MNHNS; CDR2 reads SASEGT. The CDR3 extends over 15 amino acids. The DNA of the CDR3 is TGTGCCAGCAGGCCAACTAGCGGTCCCTACAATGAGCAGTTCTTC. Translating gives CASRPTSGPYNEQFF.